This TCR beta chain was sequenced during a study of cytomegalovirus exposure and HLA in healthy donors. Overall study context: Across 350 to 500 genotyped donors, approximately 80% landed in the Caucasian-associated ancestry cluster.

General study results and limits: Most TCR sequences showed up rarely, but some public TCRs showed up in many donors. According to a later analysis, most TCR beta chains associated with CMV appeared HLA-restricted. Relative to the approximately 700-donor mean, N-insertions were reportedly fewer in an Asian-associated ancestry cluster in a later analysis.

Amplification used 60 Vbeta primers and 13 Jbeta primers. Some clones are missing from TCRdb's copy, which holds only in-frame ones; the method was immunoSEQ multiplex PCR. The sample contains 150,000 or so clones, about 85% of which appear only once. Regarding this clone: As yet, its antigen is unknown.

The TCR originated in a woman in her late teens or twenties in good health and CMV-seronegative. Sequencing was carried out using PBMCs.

The CDR3 loop reads CASSLAGLTDTQYF. The CDR3 DNA reads as TGTGCCAGCAGCTTAGCAGGACTCACAGATACGCAGTATTTT. The J gene is TRBJ2-3, the V gene TRBV7-2, with D possibly matching TRBD2 (5 bases). The V gene lost 0 bases and the J gene lost 2 bases, with 6 bases spanning the gap. This CDR3 region has 14 residues. CDR1 SGHTA and CDR2 FQGNSA come from the germline V gene.